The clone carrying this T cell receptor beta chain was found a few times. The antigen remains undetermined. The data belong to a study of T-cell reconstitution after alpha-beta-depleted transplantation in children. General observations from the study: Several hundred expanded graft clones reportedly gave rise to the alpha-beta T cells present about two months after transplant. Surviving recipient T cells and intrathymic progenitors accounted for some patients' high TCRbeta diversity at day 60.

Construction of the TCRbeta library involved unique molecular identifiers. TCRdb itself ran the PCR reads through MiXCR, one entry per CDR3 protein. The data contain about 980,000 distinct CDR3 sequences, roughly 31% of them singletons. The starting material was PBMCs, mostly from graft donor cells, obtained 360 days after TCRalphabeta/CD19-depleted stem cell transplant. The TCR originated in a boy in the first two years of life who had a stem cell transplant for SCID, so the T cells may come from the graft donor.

The CDR3 region has the DNA TGCAGCGTTGAAGAGAAGGACCTCAACTATGGCTACACCTTC. As protein: CSVEEKDLNYGYTF. This chain links TRBV29-1 with TRBJ1-2; D unresolved. Deletions cut 0 bases from V and 2 bases from J, with 10 bases between. This CDR3 contains 14 residues. Per germline, CDR1 SQVTM and CDR2 ANQGSEA.